Listed here is a single T cell receptor beta chain. Its matching antigen is unknown. This entry comes from a study of blood T cells in healthy people across ages. Overall study results and limits: Any conclusive comparison of naive versus antigen-experienced cells was prevented by using unsorted PBMCs. A greater number of naive CD4+ cells and higher diversity distinguished long-lived donors from aged donors. Roughly linear age-related decline in beta diversity appeared, significant by age 40.

This CDR3 has 14 residues. Germline V gene sequence: CDR1 LGHNA, CDR2 YSLEER. V dropped 1 base and J dropped 11 bases, with 17 bases sitting between them. A sample-barcoded 5' primer and a J-beta primer mix were used in a second PCR of roughly 7 to 11 cycles. Carrying 12 random nucleotides, a template-switch adaptor labeled each individual cDNA molecule. TCRdb recomputed calls from the 5' RACE reads with MiXCR, one row per CDR3 protein. The sample comprises over a million distinct CDR3 sequences, around 55% of which are singletons, and roughly 6.3% rests with the top ten. This receptor was identified in a man aged 18-30 years in good health. The sequenced sample consisted of blood. The chain employs TRBV4-3 and TRBJ1-1; no definite D call. The CDR3 here is CASSQGLLPSGAFF. Here the CDR3 DNA reads TGCGCCAGCAGCCAAGGGCTGCTCCCCAGTGGGGCTTTCTTT.